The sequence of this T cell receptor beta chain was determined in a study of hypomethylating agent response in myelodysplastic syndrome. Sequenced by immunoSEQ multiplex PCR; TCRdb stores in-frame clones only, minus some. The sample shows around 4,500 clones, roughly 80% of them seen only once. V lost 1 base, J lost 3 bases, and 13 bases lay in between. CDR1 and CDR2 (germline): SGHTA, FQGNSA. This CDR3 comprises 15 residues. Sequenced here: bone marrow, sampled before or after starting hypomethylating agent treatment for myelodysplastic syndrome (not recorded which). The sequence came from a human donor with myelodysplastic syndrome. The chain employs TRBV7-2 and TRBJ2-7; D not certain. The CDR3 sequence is CASSLVGSSLYEQYF. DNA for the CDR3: TGTGCCAGCAGCTTAGTCGGCAGTAGCCTCTACGAGCAGTACTTC.